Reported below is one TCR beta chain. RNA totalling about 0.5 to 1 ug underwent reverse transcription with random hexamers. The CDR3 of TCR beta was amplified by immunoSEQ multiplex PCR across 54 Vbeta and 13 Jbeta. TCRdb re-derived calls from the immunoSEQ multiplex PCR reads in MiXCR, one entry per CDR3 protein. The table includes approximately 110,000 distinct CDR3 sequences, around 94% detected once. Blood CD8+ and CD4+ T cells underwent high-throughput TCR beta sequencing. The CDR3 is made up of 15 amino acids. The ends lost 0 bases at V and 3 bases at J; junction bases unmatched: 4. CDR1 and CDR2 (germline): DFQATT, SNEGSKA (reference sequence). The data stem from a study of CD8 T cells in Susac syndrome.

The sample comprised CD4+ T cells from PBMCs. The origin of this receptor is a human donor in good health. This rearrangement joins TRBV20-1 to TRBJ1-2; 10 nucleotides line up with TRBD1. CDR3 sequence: CSAREGTGDHYGYTF. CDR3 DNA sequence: TGCAGTGCTAGAGAAGGGACAGGGGACCACTATGGCTACACCTTC.